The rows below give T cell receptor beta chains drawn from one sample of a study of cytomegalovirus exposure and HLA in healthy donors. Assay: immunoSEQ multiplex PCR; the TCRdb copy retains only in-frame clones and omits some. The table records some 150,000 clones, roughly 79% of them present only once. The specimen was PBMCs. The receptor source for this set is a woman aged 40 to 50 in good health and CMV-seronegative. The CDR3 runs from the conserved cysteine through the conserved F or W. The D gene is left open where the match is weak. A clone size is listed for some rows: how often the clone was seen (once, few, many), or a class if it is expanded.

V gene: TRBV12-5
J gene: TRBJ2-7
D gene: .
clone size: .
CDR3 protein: CASGLTEFYEQYF
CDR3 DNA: TGTGCTAGTGGTTTGACTGAGTTCTACGAGCAGTACTTC

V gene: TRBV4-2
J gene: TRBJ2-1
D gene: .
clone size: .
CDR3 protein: CASSHGDPISYNEQFF
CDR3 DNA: TGTGCCAGCAGCCACGGGGATCCCATCTCCTACAATGAGCAGTTCTTC

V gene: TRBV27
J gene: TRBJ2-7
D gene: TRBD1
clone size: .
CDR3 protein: CASSPLMGTGNYEQYF
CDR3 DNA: TGTGCCAGCAGTCCGCTAATGGGGACAGGGAACTACGAGCAGTACTTC

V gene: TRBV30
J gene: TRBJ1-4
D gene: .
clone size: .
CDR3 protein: CAWSPGDEKLFF
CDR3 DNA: TGTGCCTGGAGTCCAGGGGATGAAAAACTGTTTTTT

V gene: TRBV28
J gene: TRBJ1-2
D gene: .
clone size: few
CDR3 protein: CASSLGRDYGYTF
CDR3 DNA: TGTGCCAGCAGTTTGGGCAGGGACTATGGCTACACCTTC

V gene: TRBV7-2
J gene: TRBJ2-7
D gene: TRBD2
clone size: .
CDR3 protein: CASSLAGGLATYEQYF
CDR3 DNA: TGTGCCAGCAGCTTAGCAGGCGGACTAGCGACCTACGAGCAGTACTTC

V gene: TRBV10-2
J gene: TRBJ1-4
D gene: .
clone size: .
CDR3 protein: CASRRVTATNEKLFF
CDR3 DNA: TGCGCCAGCAGGCGGGTCACAGCAACTAATGAAAAACTGTTTTTT

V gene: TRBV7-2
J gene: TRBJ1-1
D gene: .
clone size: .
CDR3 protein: CASSLFRGGTEAFF
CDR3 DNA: TGTGCCAGCAGCTTATTCAGGGGCGGAACTGAAGCTTTCTTT

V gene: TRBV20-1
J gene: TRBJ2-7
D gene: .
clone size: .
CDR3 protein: CSARDVAEQYF
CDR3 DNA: TGCAGTGCTAGAGATGTGGCAGAGCAGTACTTC

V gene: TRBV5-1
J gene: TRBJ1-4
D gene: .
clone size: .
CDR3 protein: CASSLAVLGAGEKLFF
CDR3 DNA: TGCGCCAGCAGCTTGGCCGTGTTAGGGGCCGGTGAAAAACTGTTTTTT

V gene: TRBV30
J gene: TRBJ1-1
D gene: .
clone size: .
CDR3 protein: CAWLGGNTEAFF
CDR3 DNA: TGTGCCTGGCTGGGGGGGAACACTGAAGCTTTCTTT

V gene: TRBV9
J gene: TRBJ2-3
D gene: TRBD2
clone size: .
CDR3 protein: CASSPRLALTTDTQYF
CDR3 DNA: TGTGCCAGCAGCCCCCGACTAGCGCTCACAACAGATACGCAGTATTTT

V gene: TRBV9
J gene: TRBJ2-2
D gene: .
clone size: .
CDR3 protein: CASSVVGLSTGELFF
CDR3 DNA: TGTGCCAGCAGCGTAGTAGGACTATCCACCGGGGAGCTGTTTTTT

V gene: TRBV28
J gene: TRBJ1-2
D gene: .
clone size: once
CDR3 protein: CASSYRQGVGYGYTF
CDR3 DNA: TGTGCCAGCAGCTATCGTCAAGGAGTTGGCTATGGCTACACCTTC

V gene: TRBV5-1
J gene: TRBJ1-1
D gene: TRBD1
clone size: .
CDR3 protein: CASSLGQARAGGNTEAFF
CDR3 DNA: TGCGCCAGCAGCTTGGGCCAAGCCCGGGCAGGGGGAAACACTGAAGCTTTCTTT

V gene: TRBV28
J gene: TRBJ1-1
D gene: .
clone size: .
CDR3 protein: CASSPAGFSEAFF
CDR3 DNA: TGTGCCAGCAGTCCGGCCGGGTTCAGTGAAGCTTTCTTT

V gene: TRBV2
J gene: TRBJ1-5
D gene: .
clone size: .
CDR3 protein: CASSGGGRFNQPQHF
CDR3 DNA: TGTGCCAGCAGTGGGGGGGGGCGGTTCAATCAGCCCCAGCATTTT

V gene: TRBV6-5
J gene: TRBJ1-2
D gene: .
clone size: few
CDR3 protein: CASSRGAVNGYTF
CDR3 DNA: TGTGCCAGCAGTAGGGGTGCGGTAAATGGCTACACCTTC

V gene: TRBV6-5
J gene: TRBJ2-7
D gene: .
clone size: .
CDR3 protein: CASSLTAVSEQYF
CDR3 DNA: TGTGCCAGCAGCCTCACTGCGGTGAGCGAGCAGTACTTC

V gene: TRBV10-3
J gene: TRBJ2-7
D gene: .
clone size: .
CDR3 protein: CAISEQDNYEQYF
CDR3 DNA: TGTGCCATCAGTGAACAGGACAACTACGAGCAGTACTTC

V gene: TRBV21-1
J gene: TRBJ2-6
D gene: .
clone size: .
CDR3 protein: CASSKDRGSGANVLTF
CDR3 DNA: TGTGCCAGCAGCAAAGACCGGGGCTCTGGGGCCAACGTCCTGACTTTC

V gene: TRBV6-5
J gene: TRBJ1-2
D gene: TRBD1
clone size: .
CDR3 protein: CASSYMGQTSYYGYTF
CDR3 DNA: TGTGCCAGCAGTTATATGGGACAGACCTCTTACTATGGCTACACCTTC

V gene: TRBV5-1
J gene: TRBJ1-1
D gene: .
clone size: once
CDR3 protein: CASSFRENTEAFF
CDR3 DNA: TGCGCCAGCAGCTTTCGGGAGAACACTGAAGCTTTCTTT

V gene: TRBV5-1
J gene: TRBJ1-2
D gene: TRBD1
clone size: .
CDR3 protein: CASSIQGDYGYTF
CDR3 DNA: TGCGCCAGCAGCATTCAGGGGGACTATGGCTACACCTTC

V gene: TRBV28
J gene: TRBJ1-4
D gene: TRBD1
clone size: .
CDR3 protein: CASSPTPVQGGRKLFF
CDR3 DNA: TGTGCCAGCAGTCCCACTCCGGTCCAGGGGGGTCGAAAACTGTTTTTT

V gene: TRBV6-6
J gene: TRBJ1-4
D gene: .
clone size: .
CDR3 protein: CASSDGFRAGEKLFF
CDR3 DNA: TGTGCCAGCAGCGACGGGTTCAGGGCCGGCGAAAAACTGTTTTTT

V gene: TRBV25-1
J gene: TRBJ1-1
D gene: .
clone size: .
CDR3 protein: CASSEGGRGTEAFF
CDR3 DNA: TGTGCCAGCAGTGAGGGGGGACGGGGTACTGAAGCTTTCTTT

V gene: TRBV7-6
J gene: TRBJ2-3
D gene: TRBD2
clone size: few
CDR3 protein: CASSLVASGGDTQYF
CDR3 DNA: TGTGCCAGCAGCTTAGTGGCTAGCGGGGGAGATACGCAGTATTTT

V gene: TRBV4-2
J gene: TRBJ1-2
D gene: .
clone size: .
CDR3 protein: CASSQGEQDRYYGYTF
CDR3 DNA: TGTGCCAGCAGCCAAGGCGAACAGGATCGATACTATGGCTACACCTTC

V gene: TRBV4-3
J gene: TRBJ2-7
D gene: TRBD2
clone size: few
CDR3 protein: CASSQDGSGVSYEQYF
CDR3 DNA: TGCGCCAGCAGCCAAGATGGGAGCGGGGTCTCCTACGAGCAGTACTTC

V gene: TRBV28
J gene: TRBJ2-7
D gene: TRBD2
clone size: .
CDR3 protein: CASSSGGVWVFEQYF
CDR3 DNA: TGTGCCAGCAGTTCGGGAGGAGTGTGGGTTTTTGAGCAGTACTTC

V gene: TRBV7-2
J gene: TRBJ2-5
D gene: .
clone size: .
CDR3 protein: CASSLAGAKETQYF
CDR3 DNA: TGTGCCAGCAGCTTAGCGGGGGCTAAAGAGACCCAGTACTTC

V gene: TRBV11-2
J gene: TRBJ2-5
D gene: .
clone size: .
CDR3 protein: CASSSVGRLETQYF
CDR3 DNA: TGTGCCAGCAGCTCAGTGGGCCGCCTGGAGACCCAGTACTTC

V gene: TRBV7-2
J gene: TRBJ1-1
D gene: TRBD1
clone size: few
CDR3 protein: CASSSLPGTVNTEAFF
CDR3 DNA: TGTGCCAGCAGCTCACTTCCCGGGACAGTGAACACTGAAGCTTTCTTT

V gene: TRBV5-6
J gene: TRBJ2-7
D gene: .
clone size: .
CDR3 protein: CASSPGHGYEQYF
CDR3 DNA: TGTGCCAGCAGCCCGGGTCACGGGTACGAGCAGTACTTC

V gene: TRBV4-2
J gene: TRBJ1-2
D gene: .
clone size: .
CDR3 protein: CASSQDVEGVRGYTF
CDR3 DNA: TGTGCCAGCAGCCAAGACGTGGAGGGTGTCAGGGGCTACACCTTC

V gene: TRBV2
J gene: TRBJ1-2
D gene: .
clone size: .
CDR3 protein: CASSEATANYGYTF
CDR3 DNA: TGTGCCAGCAGTGAAGCTACAGCTAACTATGGCTACACCTTC

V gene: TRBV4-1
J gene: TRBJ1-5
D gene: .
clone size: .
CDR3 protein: CASSHREGNQPQHF
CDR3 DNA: TGCGCCAGCAGCCACCGGGAAGGCAATCAGCCCCAGCATTTT

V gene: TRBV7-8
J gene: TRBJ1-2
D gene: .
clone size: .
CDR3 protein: CASSLAPSANYGYTF
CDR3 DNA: TGTGCCAGCAGCTTAGCGCCTTCAGCTAACTATGGCTACACCTTC

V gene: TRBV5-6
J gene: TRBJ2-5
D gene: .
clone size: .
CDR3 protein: CASSLGDIGQGEETQYF
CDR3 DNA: TGTGCCAGCAGCTTGGGGGACATCGGCCAAGGAGAAGAGACCCAGTACTTC

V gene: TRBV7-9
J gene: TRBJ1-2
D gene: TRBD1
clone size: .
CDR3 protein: CASRHMGTADNNYGYTF
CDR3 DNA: TGTGCCAGCAGACATATGGGGACAGCCGATAATAACTATGGCTACACCTTC

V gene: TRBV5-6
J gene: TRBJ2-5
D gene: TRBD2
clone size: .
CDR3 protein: CASSSLTSGVWETQYF
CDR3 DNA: TGTGCCAGCAGCTCCCTGACTAGCGGCGTTTGGGAGACCCAGTACTTC

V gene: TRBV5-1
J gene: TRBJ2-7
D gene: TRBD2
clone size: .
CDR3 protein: CASSPIAGDYEQYF
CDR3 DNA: TGCGCCAGCAGCCCGATCGCGGGAGACTACGAGCAGTACTTC

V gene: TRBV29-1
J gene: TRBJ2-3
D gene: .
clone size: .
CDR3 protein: CSVEGGGTDTQYF
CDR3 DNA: TGCAGCGTTGAGGGGGGAGGTACAGATACGCAGTATTTT

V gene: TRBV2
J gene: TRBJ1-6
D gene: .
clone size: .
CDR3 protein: CASLNTNSPLHF
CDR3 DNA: TGTGCCAGCCTTAACACGAATTCACCCCTCCACTTT

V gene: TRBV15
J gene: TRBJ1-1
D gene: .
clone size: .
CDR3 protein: CATSPRRRENTEAFF
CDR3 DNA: TGTGCCACCAGCCCCCGGCGACGGGAGAACACTGAAGCTTTCTTT

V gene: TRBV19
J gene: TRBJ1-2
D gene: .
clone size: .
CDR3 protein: CASSIGWVRVEGYTF
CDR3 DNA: TGTGCCAGTAGTATAGGATGGGTGAGGGTAGAAGGCTACACCTTC